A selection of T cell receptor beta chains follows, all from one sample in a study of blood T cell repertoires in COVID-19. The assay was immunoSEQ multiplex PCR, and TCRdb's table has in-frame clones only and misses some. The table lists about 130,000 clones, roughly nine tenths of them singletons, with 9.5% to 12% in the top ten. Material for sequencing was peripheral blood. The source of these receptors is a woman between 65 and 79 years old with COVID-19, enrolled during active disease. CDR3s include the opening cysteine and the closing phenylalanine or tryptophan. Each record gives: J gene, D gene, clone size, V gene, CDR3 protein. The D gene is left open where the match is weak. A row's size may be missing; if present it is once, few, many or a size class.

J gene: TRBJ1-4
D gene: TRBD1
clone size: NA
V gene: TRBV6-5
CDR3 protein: CASSTSGQGVGKLFF

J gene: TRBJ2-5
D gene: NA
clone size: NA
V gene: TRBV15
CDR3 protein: CATSSQTGHLETQYF

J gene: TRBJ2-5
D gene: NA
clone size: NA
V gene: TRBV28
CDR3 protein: CASRGWRGAGTQYF

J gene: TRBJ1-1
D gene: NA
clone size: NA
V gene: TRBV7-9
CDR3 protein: CASSLGQGMNTEAFF

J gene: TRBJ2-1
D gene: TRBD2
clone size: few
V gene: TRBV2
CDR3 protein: CASSSQRTRGHNEQFF

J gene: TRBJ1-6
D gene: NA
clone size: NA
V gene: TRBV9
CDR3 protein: CASSPQVSYNSPLHF

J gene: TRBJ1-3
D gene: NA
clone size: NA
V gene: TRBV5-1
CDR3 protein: CASTEQGSSGNTIYF

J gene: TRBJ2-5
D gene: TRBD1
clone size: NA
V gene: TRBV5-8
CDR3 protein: CASSLPRDRSYQETQYF

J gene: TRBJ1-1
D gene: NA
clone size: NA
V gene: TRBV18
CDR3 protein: CASSPPWGEGTEAFF

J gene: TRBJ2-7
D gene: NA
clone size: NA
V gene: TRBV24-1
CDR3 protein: CATSDTKQGNEQYF

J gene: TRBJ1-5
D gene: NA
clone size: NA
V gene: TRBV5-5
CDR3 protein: CASSLVGANQPQHF

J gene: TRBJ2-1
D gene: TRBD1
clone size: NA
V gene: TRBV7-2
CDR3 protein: CASSLAYPGQGLNEQFF

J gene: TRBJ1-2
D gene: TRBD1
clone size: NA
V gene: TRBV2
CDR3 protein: CASSQGQGAVNGYTF

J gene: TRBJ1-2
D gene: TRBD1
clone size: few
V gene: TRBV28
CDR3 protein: CASSLPGARDRGSGYTF

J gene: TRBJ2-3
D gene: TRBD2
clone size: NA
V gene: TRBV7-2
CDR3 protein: CASSSKRGGTDTQYF

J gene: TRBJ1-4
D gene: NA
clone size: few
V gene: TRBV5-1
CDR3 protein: CASSLESPDTYEKLFF

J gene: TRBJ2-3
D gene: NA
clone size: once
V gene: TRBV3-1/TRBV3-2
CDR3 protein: CASSQVGTDTQYF

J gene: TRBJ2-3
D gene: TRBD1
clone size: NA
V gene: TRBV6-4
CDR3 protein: CASSAGQGVRDTQYF

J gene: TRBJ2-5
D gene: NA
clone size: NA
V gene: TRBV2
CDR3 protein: CASSLRQVQETQYF

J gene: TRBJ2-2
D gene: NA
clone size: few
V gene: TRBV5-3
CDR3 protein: CARSLGQNANTGELFF

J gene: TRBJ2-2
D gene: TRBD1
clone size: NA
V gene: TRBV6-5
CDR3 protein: CASKPGTGAGELFF

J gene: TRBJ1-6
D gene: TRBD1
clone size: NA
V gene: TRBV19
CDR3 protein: CASSRWTGGNSPLHF

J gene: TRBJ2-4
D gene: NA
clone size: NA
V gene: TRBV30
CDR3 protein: CAWGLGQNIQYF

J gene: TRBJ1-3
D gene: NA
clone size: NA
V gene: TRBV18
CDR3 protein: CASSPVFTIEAGNTIYF

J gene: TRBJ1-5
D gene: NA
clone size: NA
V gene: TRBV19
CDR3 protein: CASSIALGGNQPQHF

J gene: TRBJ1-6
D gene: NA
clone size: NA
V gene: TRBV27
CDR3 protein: CASSFQGSPLHF

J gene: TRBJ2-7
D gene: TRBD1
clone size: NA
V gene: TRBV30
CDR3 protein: CAWSHKQGVTYEQYF

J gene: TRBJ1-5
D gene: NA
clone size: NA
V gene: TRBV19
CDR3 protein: CASSPTGILGNQPQHF

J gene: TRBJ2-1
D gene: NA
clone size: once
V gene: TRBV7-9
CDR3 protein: CASYQNRLPGNEQFF

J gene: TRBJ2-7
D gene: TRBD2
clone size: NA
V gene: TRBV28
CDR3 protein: CASSTGGGRSYEQYF

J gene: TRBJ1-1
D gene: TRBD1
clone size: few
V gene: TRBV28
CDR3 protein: CASSLVDRASNTEAFF

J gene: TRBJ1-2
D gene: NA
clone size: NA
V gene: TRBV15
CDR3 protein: CATSRDWGANYGYTF

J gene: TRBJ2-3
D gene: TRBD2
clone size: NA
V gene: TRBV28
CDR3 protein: CASSRPPRQTSGPLTDTQYF

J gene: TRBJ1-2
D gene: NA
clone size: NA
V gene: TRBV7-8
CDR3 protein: CASSLAGGLYGYGYTF

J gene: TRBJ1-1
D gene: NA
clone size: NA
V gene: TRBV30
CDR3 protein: CAWNIGRGNTEAFF

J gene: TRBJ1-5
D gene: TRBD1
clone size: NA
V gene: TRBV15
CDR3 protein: CATSKGQGGSQPQHF

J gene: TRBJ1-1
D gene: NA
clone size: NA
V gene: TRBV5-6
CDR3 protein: CASSLGSGRNTEAFF

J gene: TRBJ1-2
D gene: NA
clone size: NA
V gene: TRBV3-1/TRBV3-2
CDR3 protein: CASSRDTYGYTF

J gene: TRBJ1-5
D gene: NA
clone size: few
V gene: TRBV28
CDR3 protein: CASSPSPRGSGFNQPQHF

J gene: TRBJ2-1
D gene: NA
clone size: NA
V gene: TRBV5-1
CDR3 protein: CASSSPEVRGQFF

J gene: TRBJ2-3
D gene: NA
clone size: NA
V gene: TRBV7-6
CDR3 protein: CASSLGLSTDTQYF

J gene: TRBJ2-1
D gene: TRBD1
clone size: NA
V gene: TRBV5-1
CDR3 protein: CASSRQGSSYNEQFF

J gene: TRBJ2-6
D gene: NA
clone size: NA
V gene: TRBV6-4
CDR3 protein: CASTRGGIGGDSGANVLTF

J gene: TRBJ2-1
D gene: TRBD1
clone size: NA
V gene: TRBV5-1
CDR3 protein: CASENSGGGYNEQFF

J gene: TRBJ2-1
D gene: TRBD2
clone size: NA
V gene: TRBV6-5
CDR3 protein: CASSNSGGAYNEQFF

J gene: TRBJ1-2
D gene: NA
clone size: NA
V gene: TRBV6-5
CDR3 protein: CASSIKGQSAVGYTF

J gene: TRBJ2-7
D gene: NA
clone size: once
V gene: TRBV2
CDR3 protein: CASSANRNYEQYF

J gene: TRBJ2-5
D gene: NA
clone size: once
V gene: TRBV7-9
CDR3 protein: CASSLGAGPLETQYF

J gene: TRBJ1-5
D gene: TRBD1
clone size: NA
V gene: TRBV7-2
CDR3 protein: CASGTGGYSNQPQHF

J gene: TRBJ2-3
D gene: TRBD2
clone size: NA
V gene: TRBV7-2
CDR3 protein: CASSPNLAGGTDTQYF